These T cell receptor beta chains were read from a single sample in a study of cytomegalovirus exposure and HLA in healthy donors. This table comes from immunoSEQ multiplex PCR, and its TCRdb copy is limited to in-frame clones, with some not included. The data contain around 92,000 clones, over 70% of them singletons. The sequenced sample was PBMCs. The receptors come from a girl aged 2 to 9 in good health and CMV-seropositive. Each CDR3 is given with its conserved first and last residue. D genes are given only for firm matches. Not all rows give a size; the values are once, few, many and, for expanded clones, a class.

clone size: NA
V gene: TRBV7-9
J gene: TRBJ2-7
D gene: NA
CDR3 protein: CASSLTFYEQYF
CDR3 DNA: TGTGCCAGCAGCTTGACTTTTTACGAGCAGTACTTC

clone size: NA
V gene: TRBV5-1
J gene: TRBJ2-7
D gene: TRBD2
CDR3 protein: CASRGRGDYEQYF
CDR3 DNA: TGCGCCAGCAGGGGGCGGGGGGACTACGAGCAGTACTTC

clone size: NA
V gene: TRBV27
J gene: TRBJ2-7
D gene: NA
CDR3 protein: CASSPTTSSSYEQYF
CDR3 DNA: TGTGCCAGCAGTCCCACTACTTCCAGCTCCTACGAGCAGTACTTC

clone size: NA
V gene: TRBV6-1
J gene: TRBJ2-7
D gene: TRBD1
CDR3 protein: CASSERDRGSYEQYF
CDR3 DNA: TGTGCCAGCAGTGAAAGGGACAGGGGGTCCTACGAGCAGTACTTC

clone size: NA
V gene: TRBV29-1
J gene: TRBJ2-4
D gene: NA
CDR3 protein: CSVEAVLAKNIQYF
CDR3 DNA: TGCAGCGTTGAAGCGGTCCTAGCCAAAAACATTCAGTACTTC

clone size: NA
V gene: TRBV15
J gene: TRBJ1-5
D gene: NA
CDR3 protein: CATSRVRRWPQHF
CDR3 DNA: TGTGCCACCAGCAGAGTGAGGCGTTGGCCCCAGCATTTT

clone size: NA
V gene: TRBV6-1
J gene: TRBJ1-1
D gene: NA
CDR3 protein: CASRQGTEAFF
CDR3 DNA: TGTGCCAGCAGGCAGGGGACTGAAGCTTTCTTT

clone size: NA
V gene: TRBV15
J gene: TRBJ2-7
D gene: NA
CDR3 protein: CATSGSLTDRYEQYF
CDR3 DNA: TGTGCCACCAGCGGAAGCTTGACAGATCGCTACGAGCAGTACTTC

clone size: NA
V gene: TRBV19
J gene: TRBJ2-2
D gene: TRBD2
CDR3 protein: CASRGLAGVSGELFF
CDR3 DNA: TGTGCCAGTAGGGGACTAGCGGGAGTAAGCGGGGAGCTGTTTTTT

clone size: NA
V gene: TRBV5-6
J gene: TRBJ1-2
D gene: NA
CDR3 protein: CASSSGTSVYGYTF
CDR3 DNA: TGTGCCAGCAGCTCGGGGACATCCGTCTATGGCTACACCTTC

clone size: NA
V gene: TRBV5-1
J gene: TRBJ2-7
D gene: NA
CDR3 protein: CASSLASYEQYF
CDR3 DNA: TGCGCCAGCAGCTTGGCTTCCTACGAGCAGTACTTC

clone size: NA
V gene: TRBV28
J gene: TRBJ2-7
D gene: TRBD1
CDR3 protein: CASRDHRGPDYEQYF
CDR3 DNA: TGTGCCAGCAGGGATCACAGGGGACCTGACTACGAGCAGTACTTC

clone size: few
V gene: TRBV28
J gene: TRBJ2-7
D gene: NA
CDR3 protein: CASSPSGLSEQYF
CDR3 DNA: TGTGCCAGCAGTCCCTCGGGGTTAAGCGAGCAGTACTTC

clone size: once
V gene: TRBV6-5
J gene: TRBJ1-2
D gene: NA
CDR3 protein: CASSSPQDSTWGYTF
CDR3 DNA: TGTGCCAGCAGTTCTCCGCAGGACAGTACGTGGGGCTACACCTTC

clone size: NA
V gene: TRBV9
J gene: TRBJ1-2
D gene: NA
CDR3 protein: CASSEQGLITF
CDR3 DNA: TGTGCCAGCAGCGAACAGGGTCTCATCACCTTC

clone size: NA
V gene: TRBV30
J gene: TRBJ2-5
D gene: NA
CDR3 protein: CAWSFGQETQYF
CDR3 DNA: TGTGCCTGGAGTTTCGGGCAAGAGACCCAGTACTTC

clone size: once
V gene: TRBV4-2
J gene: TRBJ2-1
D gene: NA
CDR3 protein: CASSQDLGGSYNEQFF
CDR3 DNA: TGTGCCAGCAGCCAAGACCTCGGTGGCTCCTACAATGAGCAGTTCTTC

clone size: NA
V gene: TRBV7-2
J gene: TRBJ1-2
D gene: NA
CDR3 protein: CASSYLGGGHPGGGYTF
CDR3 DNA: TGTGCCAGCAGCTATCTGGGAGGCGGGCACCCTGGGGGTGGCTACACCTTC

clone size: few
V gene: TRBV5-1
J gene: TRBJ2-5
D gene: NA
CDR3 protein: CASSLVPTSGETQYF
CDR3 DNA: TGCGCCAGCAGCTTGGTTCCCACATCAGGCGAGACCCAGTACTTC

clone size: NA
V gene: TRBV9
J gene: TRBJ2-1
D gene: TRBD1
CDR3 protein: CASSESGGLNNEQFF
CDR3 DNA: TGTGCCAGCAGCGAATCAGGGGGCCTTAACAATGAGCAGTTCTTC

clone size: NA
V gene: TRBV6-5
J gene: TRBJ2-3
D gene: TRBD1
CDR3 protein: CASSYDTTGGTDTQYF
CDR3 DNA: TGTGCCAGCAGTTACGACACGACAGGGGGAACAGATACGCAGTATTTT

clone size: NA
V gene: TRBV14
J gene: TRBJ2-5
D gene: NA
CDR3 protein: CASSPQMGFGTQYF
CDR3 DNA: TGTGCCAGCAGCCCCCAGATGGGCTTCGGGACCCAGTACTTC

clone size: NA
V gene: TRBV30
J gene: TRBJ2-5
D gene: NA
CDR3 protein: CAWSVQAQETQYF
CDR3 DNA: TGTGCCTGGAGTGTACAGGCCCAGGAGACCCAGTACTTC

clone size: NA
V gene: TRBV6-1
J gene: TRBJ2-1
D gene: TRBD1
CDR3 protein: CASSGYRGSYNEQFF
CDR3 DNA: TGTGCCAGCAGTGGTTACAGGGGCTCCTACAATGAGCAGTTCTTC

clone size: NA
V gene: TRBV6-1
J gene: TRBJ2-7
D gene: TRBD1
CDR3 protein: CASSEVAGTGWDEQYF
CDR3 DNA: TGTGCCAGCAGTGAAGTGGCCGGGACAGGGTGGGACGAGCAGTACTTC

clone size: NA
V gene: TRBV19
J gene: TRBJ2-2
D gene: TRBD2
CDR3 protein: CASSLFLAGADTGELFF
CDR3 DNA: TGTGCCAGTAGTCTTTTTCTAGCGGGAGCAGACACCGGGGAGCTGTTTTTT

clone size: NA
V gene: TRBV20-1
J gene: TRBJ2-7
D gene: NA
CDR3 protein: CSATDNYEQYF
CDR3 DNA: TGCAGTGCTACCGACAACTACGAGCAGTACTTC

clone size: NA
V gene: TRBV7-9
J gene: TRBJ1-1
D gene: TRBD1
CDR3 protein: CASSLVPTGGEEAFF
CDR3 DNA: TGTGCCAGCAGCTTAGTCCCCACAGGGGGCGAAGAAGCTTTCTTT

clone size: NA
V gene: TRBV27
J gene: TRBJ2-7
D gene: NA
CDR3 protein: CASSLSRVGGYEQYF
CDR3 DNA: TGTGCCAGCAGTTTATCGCGGGTCGGAGGGTACGAGCAGTACTTC

clone size: few
V gene: TRBV5-5
J gene: TRBJ1-1
D gene: NA
CDR3 protein: CASSFGPGTEAFF
CDR3 DNA: TGTGCCAGCAGCTTTGGGCCAGGGACTGAAGCTTTCTTT

clone size: NA
V gene: TRBV30
J gene: TRBJ1-1
D gene: NA
CDR3 protein: CAWSVKLGAPRLAEAFF
CDR3 DNA: TGTGCCTGGAGTGTAAAATTAGGGGCCCCCCGGCTCGCTGAAGCTTTCTTT

clone size: NA
V gene: TRBV21-1
J gene: TRBJ2-1
D gene: NA
CDR3 protein: CASSLFRDSSYNEQFF
CDR3 DNA: TGTGCCAGCAGCCTTTTCAGGGATAGCTCCTACAATGAGCAGTTCTTC

clone size: NA
V gene: TRBV30
J gene: TRBJ1-2
D gene: NA
CDR3 protein: CAWSVLTRNYGYTF
CDR3 DNA: TGTGCCTGGAGTGTACTAACGAGAAACTATGGCTACACCTTC

clone size: NA
V gene: TRBV20-1
J gene: TRBJ1-6
D gene: NA
CDR3 protein: CSRRESSPLHF
CDR3 DNA: TGCAGCAGGAGGGAAAGTTCACCCCTCCACTTT

clone size: NA
V gene: TRBV28
J gene: TRBJ1-2
D gene: TRBD1
CDR3 protein: CASSGRAGGYGYTF
CDR3 DNA: TGTGCCAGCAGCGGGCGGGCAGGGGGCTATGGCTACACCTTC

clone size: NA
V gene: TRBV29-1
J gene: TRBJ2-1
D gene: TRBD1
CDR3 protein: CSVDRDRDNEQFF
CDR3 DNA: TGCAGCGTCGACCGGGACAGGGACAATGAGCAGTTCTTC

clone size: NA
V gene: TRBV19
J gene: TRBJ1-1
D gene: NA
CDR3 protein: CASSGGGNTEAFF
CDR3 DNA: TGTGCCAGTAGTGGGGGAGGGAACACTGAAGCTTTCTTT

clone size: NA
V gene: TRBV30
J gene: TRBJ2-3
D gene: TRBD2
CDR3 protein: CAWSPPSGRRTDTQYF
CDR3 DNA: TGTGCCTGGAGTCCTCCGAGCGGGAGAAGGACAGATACGCAGTATTTT

clone size: few
V gene: TRBV6-5
J gene: TRBJ2-7
D gene: TRBD2
CDR3 protein: CASKVGREGHEQYF
CDR3 DNA: TGTGCCAGCAAGGTCGGGCGGGAGGGCCACGAGCAGTACTTC